The present entry profiles one TCR beta chain with its context. What it binds is not known. All gene names here are mouse names. The CDR3 goes on 1 residue after the read ends, and that part is filled in from the germline J gene. The data originate from a study of tissue T cells after allogeneic stem cell transplantation. Here immunoSEQ multiplex PCR was the method, and the copy in TCRdb shows in-frame clones only, minus some. The sample consists of about 7,500 clones, approximately 40% of them appearing once. The CDR3 length is 15 residues. Germline CDR1 is SGHSN and CDR2 is HYEKVE. The V and J ends lost 0 bases and 1 base, in that order; junction bases with no gene match: 3. Points from the study as a whole: Few T cell clones were shared across patients, but motif clusters showed tissue-specific shared signatures. The study did not identify alloreactive or antigen-specific tissue TCRs, and some clones might be persisting host cells.

Time point given: mouse harvest day 14 after allogeneic transplant. Each mouse received 10^7 T-cell-depleted marrow cells plus 10^6 splenic CD5+ T cells by tail vein. The sample taken for sequencing was skin. The V call is TRBV12-1, the J call TRBJ2-5, with TRBD2 matching over 7 bases. The TCR comes from a female BALB/c mouse given C57BL/6 T cells with graft-versus-host disease after an allogeneic hematopoietic cell transplant. CDR3 DNA, as far as it was read: TGTGCCAGCTCTCTCGTACTGGGGTACCAAGACACCCAGTAC. This sequence encodes CASSLVLGYQDTQY. The full CDR3 protein is CASSLVLGYQDTQYF.